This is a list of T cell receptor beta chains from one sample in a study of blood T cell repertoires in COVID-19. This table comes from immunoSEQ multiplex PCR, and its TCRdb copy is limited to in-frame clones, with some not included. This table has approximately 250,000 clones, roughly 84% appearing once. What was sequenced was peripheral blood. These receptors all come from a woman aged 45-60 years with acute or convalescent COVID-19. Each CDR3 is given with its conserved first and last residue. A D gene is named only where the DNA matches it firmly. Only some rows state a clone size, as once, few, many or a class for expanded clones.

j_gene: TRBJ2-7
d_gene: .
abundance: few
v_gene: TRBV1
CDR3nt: TGCACCAGCAGACACCGACTAGCGGGGTCCTACGAGCAGTACTTC
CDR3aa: CTSRHRLAGSYEQYF

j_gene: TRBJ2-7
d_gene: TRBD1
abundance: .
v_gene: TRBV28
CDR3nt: TGTGCCAGCGAAACAGGGGCCACCTACGAGCAGTACTTC
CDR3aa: CASETGATYEQYF

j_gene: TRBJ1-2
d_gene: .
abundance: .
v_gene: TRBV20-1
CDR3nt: TGCAGTGCTCCGGGCAGGGCCCACACCTTC
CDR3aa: CSAPGRAHTF

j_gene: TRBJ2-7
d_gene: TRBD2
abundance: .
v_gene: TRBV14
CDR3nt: TGTGCCAGCAGCCAAGTCCTAGGAGCGGGAGTCTACGAGCAGTACTTC
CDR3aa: CASSQVLGAGVYEQYF

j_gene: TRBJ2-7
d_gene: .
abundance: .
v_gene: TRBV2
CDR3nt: TGTGCCAGCAGTGAACCAATGGTAGGGACTTCCTACGAGCAGTACTTC
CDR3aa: CASSEPMVGTSYEQYF

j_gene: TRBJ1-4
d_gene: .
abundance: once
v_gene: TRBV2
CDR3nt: TGTGCCAGCAGTGAAGAACAGACAAATGAAAAACTGTTTTTT
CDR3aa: CASSEEQTNEKLFF

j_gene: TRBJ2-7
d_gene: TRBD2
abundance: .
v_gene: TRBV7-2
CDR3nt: TGTGCCAGCAGCTTAAACGGGGACTACGGGGAGCAGTACTTC
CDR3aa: CASSLNGDYGEQYF

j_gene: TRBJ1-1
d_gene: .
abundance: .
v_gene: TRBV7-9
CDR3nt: TGTGCCAGCAGCTTCGCCGCGGCGAACACTGAAGCTTTCTTT
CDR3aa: CASSFAAANTEAFF

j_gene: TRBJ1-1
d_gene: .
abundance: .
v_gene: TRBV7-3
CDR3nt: TGTGCCAGCAGCTCTGGGGCGAACACTGAAGCTTTCTTT
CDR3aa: CASSSGANTEAFF

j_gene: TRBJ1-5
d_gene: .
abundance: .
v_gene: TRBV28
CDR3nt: TGTGCCAGCAGTTTATATTCCGGGGTCATCCAGCCCCAGCATTTT
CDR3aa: CASSLYSGVIQPQHF

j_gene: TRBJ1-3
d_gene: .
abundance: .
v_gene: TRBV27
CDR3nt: TGTGCCAGCAGGGGACGGGGGAAAAGCTCTGGAAACACCATATATTTT
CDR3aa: CASRGRGKSSGNTIYF

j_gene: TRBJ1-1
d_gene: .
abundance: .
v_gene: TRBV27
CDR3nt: TGTGCCAGCAGTTTATACGGGGTAGGGGGGGGAGGTGAAGCTTTCTTT
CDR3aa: CASSLYGVGGGGEAFF

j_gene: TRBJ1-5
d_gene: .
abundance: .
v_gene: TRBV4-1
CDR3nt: TGCGCCAGCAGCCAACAGGAGGGCAATCAGCCCCAGCATTTT
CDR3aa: CASSQQEGNQPQHF

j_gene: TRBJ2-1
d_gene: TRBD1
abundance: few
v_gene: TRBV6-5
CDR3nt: TGTGCCAGCAGTTCAGAAAGGGACAGGGGAAGGAATGAGCAGTTCTTC
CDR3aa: CASSSERDRGRNEQFF

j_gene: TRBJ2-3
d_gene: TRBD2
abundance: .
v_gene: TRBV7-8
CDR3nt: TGTGCCAGCAGGGGGAGGGAGGGCACAGATACGCAGTATTTT
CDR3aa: CASRGREGTDTQYF

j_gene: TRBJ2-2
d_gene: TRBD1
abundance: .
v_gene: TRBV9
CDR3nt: TGTGCCAGCAGCGCCCGGACAGGGTGGAACACCGGGGAGCTGTTTTTT
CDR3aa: CASSARTGWNTGELFF

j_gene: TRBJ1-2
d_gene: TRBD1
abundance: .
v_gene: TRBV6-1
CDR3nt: TGTGCCAGCAGTGACAGGGGGCCCCTCTTCTATGGCTACACCTTC
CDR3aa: CASSDRGPLFYGYTF

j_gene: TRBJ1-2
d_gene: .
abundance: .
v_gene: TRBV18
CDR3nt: TGTGCCAGCTCACAGGGTTTTGGGGCCGATTATGGCTACACCTTC
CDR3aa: CASSQGFGADYGYTF

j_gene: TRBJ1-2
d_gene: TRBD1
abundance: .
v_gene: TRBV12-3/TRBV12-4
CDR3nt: TGTGCCAGCAGTTTAGGGACAGGGGTCGGCTACACCTTC
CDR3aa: CASSLGTGVGYTF

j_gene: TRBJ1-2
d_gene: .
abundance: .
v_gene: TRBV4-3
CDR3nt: TGCGCCAGCAGCCAAGTCACGGGGGATGGATATGGCTACACCTTC
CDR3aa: CASSQVTGDGYGYTF

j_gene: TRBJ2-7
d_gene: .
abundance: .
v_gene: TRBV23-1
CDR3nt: TGCGCCAGCAGTCGATCCCGGGGTGGAAGGGTGGCCTACGAGCAGTACTTC
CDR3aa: CASSRSRGGRVAYEQYF

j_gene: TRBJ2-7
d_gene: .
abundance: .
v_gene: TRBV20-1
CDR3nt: TGCAGTGCTAGTAGGCAGGGCCACGAGCAGTACTTC
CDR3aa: CSASRQGHEQYF

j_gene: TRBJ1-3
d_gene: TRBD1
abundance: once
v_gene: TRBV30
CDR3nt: TGTGCCTGGACAAGTAGGGGGCAGCTAATCTTAAGCTCTGGAAACACCATATATTTT
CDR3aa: CAWTSRGQLILSSGNTIYF

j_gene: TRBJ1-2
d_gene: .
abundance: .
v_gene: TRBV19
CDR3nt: TGTGCCAGTCGCGACGGAGGCTATGGCTACACCTTC
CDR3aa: CASRDGGYGYTF

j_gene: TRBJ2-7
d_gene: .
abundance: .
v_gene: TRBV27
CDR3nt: TGTGCCAGCAGCGAGGGGGTGGAGTACGAGCAGTACTTC
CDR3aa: CASSEGVEYEQYF

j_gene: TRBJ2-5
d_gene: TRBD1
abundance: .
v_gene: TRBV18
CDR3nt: TGTGCCAGCTCGCCCAAAACAGGGGGCTTTGAAGAGACCCAGTACTTC
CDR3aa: CASSPKTGGFEETQYF

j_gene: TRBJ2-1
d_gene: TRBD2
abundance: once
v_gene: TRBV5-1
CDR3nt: TGCGCCAGCAGCGTCCGACTAGCGGGAGGTCGCAATGAGCAGTTCTTC
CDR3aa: CASSVRLAGGRNEQFF

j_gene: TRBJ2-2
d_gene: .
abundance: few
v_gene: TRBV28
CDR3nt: TGTGCCAGCAGTCCGGATAGCTTAGCCACCGGGGAGCTGTTTTTT
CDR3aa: CASSPDSLATGELFF

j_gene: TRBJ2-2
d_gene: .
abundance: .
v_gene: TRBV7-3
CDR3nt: TGTGCCAGCAGCTTATGGAGCACCGGGGAGCTGTTTTTT
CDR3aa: CASSLWSTGELFF

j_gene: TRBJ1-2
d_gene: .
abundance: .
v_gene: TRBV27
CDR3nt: TGTGCCAGCAGGAGACAGGACCACTATGGCTACACCTTC
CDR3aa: CASRRQDHYGYTF

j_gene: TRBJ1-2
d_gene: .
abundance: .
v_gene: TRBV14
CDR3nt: TGTGCCAGCAGCCCCCCCGGACAGCGTCACTATGGCTACACCTTC
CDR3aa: CASSPPGQRHYGYTF